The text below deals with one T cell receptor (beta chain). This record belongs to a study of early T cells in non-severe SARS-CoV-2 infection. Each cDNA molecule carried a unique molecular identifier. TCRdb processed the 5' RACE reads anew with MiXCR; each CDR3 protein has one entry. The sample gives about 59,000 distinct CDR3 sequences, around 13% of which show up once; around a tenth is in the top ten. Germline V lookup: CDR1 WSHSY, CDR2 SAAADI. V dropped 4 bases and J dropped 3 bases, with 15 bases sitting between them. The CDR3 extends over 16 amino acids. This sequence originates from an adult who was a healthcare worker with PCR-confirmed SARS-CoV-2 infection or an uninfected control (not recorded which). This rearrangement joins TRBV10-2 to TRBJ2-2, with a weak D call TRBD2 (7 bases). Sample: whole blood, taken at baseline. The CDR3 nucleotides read TGCGCCAGCAGTGGTCATAGGGGGGGCTACACCGGGGAGCTGTTTTTT. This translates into CASSGHRGGYTGELFF.